This T cell receptor (beta chain) was sequenced in a study of blood T cell repertoires in COVID-19. Study-level information: In each case, the material was cDNA or gDNA derived from T cells, B-cell-depleted T cells, or PBMCs.

Trimming stripped 3 bases from V and 1 base from J, with 12 bases between. This CDR3 is built from 14 residues. Per the germline V gene, CDR1 is SQVTM and CDR2 is ANQGSEA. Those who participated ranged in age from roughly 18 to 90 years and resided in roughly 26 US areas. Authors' methods: Reference gene primers were amplified, and this amplification served to estimate nucleated cell counts. Generated by immunoSEQ multiplex PCR, the TCRdb table keeps only in-frame clones and is missing some. The DNA gave D and trimming, while V, J and clone size come from that table. The sample includes approximately 170,000 clones, about 88% of them seen just once.

The chain employs TRBV29-1 and TRBJ1-1; no clear D gene. This TCR derives from a woman aged 18-29 years who had recovered from COVID-19. Sequencing was performed on PBMCs or T cells enriched from blood (not recorded which). The CDR3 sequence: CSVDGREGNTEAFF. Here the CDR3 DNA reads TGCAGCGTTGACGGGCGGGAAGGGAACACTGAAGCTTTCTTT.